This T cell receptor (beta chain) was recorded in a study of blood T cell repertoires in COVID-19. Some clones are missing from TCRdb's copy, which holds only in-frame ones; the method was immunoSEQ multiplex PCR. The table includes almost 90,000 clones, over 75% detected once. The sequenced material came from peripheral blood. The TCR comes from an elderly man with acute or convalescent COVID-19.

CDR3 coding DNA: TGTGCCAGCAGCCACCCCGCGAGGACAGGACCCACAGATACGCAGTATTTT. Its translation is CASSHPARTGPTDTQYF. The chain uses TRBV14 and TRBJ2-3; TRBD1 matches 7 bases. There are 17 residues in the CDR3. J was trimmed by 2 bases and V by 3 bases; bases with no gene match: 11. Germline-derived CDR1 and CDR2 are SGHDN and FVKESK.